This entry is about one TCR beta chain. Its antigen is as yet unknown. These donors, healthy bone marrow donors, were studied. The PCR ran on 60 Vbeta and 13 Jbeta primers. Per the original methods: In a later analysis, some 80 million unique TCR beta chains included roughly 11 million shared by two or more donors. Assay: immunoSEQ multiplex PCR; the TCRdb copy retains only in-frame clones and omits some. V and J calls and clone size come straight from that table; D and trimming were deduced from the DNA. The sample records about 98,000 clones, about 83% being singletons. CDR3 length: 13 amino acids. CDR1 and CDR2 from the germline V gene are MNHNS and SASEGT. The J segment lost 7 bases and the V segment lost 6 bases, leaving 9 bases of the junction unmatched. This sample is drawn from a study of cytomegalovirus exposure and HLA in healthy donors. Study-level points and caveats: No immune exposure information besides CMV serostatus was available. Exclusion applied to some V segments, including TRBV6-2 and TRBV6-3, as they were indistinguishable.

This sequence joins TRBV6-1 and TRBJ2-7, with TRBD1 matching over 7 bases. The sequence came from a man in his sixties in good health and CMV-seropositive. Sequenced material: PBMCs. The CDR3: CASSAEGASEQYF. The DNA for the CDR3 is TGTGCCAGCAGCGCAGAGGGGGCATCTGAGCAGTACTTC.